The 2 T cell receptor beta chains below come from one sample, sequenced in a study of spatial heterogeneity in lung cancer. The antigens of these receptors remain unknown. A single record per CDR3 protein comes from TCRdb applying MiXCR to the 5' RACE reads. Among around 4,000 distinct CDR3 sequences listed, more than 8% were seen once. Time point indicated: sample taken at primary tumor resection. Notes on the study in general: One measure, the expanded intratumoral alpha and beta TCR count, tracked tumor mutation counts.

The sequenced sample was lung tumor tissue, obtained at surgery. The receptors were gathered from a male donor with early-stage non-small cell lung cancer.

The gene calls are TRBV29-1 and TRBJ2-1, with 7 nucleotides matching TRBD1. This CDR3 region has 14 residues. J was trimmed by 4 bases and V by 2 bases; bases with no gene match: 5. CDR1 SQVTM and CDR2 ANQGSEA come from the germline V gene. CDR3 in amino acids: CSVELGQRYNEQFF. CDR3 in DNA: TGCAGCGTTGAATTGGGACAGAGATACAATGAGCAGTTCTTC.

By share, this clonotype ranks as medium-sized. The V and J genes are TRBV2 and TRBJ2-2, with TRBD1 matching over 10 bases. The CDR3 has 16 residues. Germline CDR1 is SNHLY and CDR2 is FYNNEI. Trimming cost V 5 bases and J 6 bases; bases outside gene matches: 9. CDR3 sequence: CASSYTTGTGAGELFF. CDR3 bases: TGTGCCAGCAGTTACACCACCGGGACAGGGGCCGGGGAGCTGTTTTTT.